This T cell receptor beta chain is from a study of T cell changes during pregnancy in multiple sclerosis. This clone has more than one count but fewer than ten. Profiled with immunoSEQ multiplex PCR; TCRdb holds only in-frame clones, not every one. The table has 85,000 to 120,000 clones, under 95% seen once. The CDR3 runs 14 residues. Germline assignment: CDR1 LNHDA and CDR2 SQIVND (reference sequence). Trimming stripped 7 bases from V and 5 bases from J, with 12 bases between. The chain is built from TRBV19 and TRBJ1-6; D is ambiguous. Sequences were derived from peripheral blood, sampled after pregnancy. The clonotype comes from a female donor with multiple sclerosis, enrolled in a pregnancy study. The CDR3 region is CASNSPGNNSPLHF. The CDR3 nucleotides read TGTGCCAGTAACTCCCCGGGAAATAATTCACCCCTCCACTTT.